The 11 T cell receptor beta chains below come from one sample, sequenced in a study of control samples from healthy donors and cancer patients. The repertoire was sequenced with immunoSEQ multiplex PCR; TCRdb's copy has only in-frame clones and lacks some. The table lists 95,000 to 130,000 clones, 75% to 90% of them singletons. Material for sequencing was PBMCs. The receptor source for this set is a woman between 45 and 65 years old with colorectal cancer.

The chain uses TRBV28 and TRBJ1-1; 10 bases agree with TRBD1. This CDR3 is 17 amino acids long. The germline V gene encodes CDR1 MDHEN and CDR2 SYDVKM. With V trimmed by 3 bases and J by 0 bases, 7 bases remained unmatched. The CDR3 here is CASSFSWTGGLNTEAFF. For the CDR3, the DNA is TGTGCCAGCAGTTTCTCATGGACAGGGGGACTGAACACTGAAGCTTTCTTT.

Notes on this clone: An end of the junction differs from the germline gene, which may be a read error. The V call is TRBV7-7, the J call TRBJ2-5; D is possibly TRBD1 (6 bases). Germline CDR1 is SSHAT and CDR2 is FNYEAQ (reference sequence). The CDR3 spans 15 residues. The CDR3 region is CASSPGTGWGETQYF. The CDR3 DNA sequence: TGTGCTAGCAGCCCCGGCACAGGGTGGGGGGAGACCCAGTACTTC.

J is TRBJ2-6 and V is TRBV5-1; 8 nucleotides match TRBD2. Trimming at V came to 3 bases and at J to 0 bases, leaving 8 bases not matched to a gene. CDR1 is SGHRS and CDR2 is YFSETQ in the germline V gene. This CDR3 has 18 amino acids. The CDR3 loop is CASSSFSGALSGANVLTF. CDR3 DNA: TGCGCCAGCAGCTCCTTTAGCGGGGCCCTCTCTGGGGCCAACGTCCTGACTTTC.

This chain uses TRBV29-1 with TRBJ2-7, with a possible D match to TRBD1 (5 bases). Trimming removed 0 bases from V and 7 bases from J, with 10 bases in between. The V gene's germline CDR1 is SQVTM and CDR2 ANQGSEA. The CDR3 extends over 12 amino acids. The CDR3 protein is CSVEDLRAEQYF. CDR3 DNA: TGCAGCGTTGAAGATCTCAGGGCTGAGCAGTACTTC.

The table lists this clone with a few counts. The J gene is TRBJ1-1, the V gene TRBV7-9, with D uncertain. V gave up 3 bases and J gave up 2 bases, with 13 bases separating them. The CDR3 contains 15 residues. CDR1 is SEHNR and CDR2 is FQNEAQ in the germline V gene (reference sequence). The CDR3 reads CASSFRTGLNTEAFF. The CDR3 DNA follows: TGTGCCAGCAGCTTCCGGACCGGTCTCAACACTGAAGCTTTCTTT.

This chain links TRBV9 with TRBJ1-6; TRBD1 might be the D (6 bases). The germline gives CDR1 SGDLS, CDR2 YYNGEE. Trimming shortened V by 6 bases and J by 8 bases, and 12 bases separated the two germline ends. The CDR3 sequence is 13 residues long. The CDR3 nucleotides are TGTGCCAGCAAGGGGGGGGCTGATTCACCCCTCCACTTT. It codes for CASKGGADSPLHF.

This rearrangement joins TRBV19 to TRBJ1-5; perhaps TRBD1 as D (6 bases). V was shortened by 3 bases and J by 0 bases, with 27 bases between the two germline ends. Germline V gives CDR1 LNHDA, CDR2 SQIVND (reference sequence). This CDR3 contains 21 residues. The CDR3 spells CASSMAGAGEYTAYSNQPQHF. Written as DNA, the CDR3 is TGTGCCAGTAGTATGGCGGGGGCAGGGGAGTATACGGCGTATAGCAATCAGCCCCAGCATTTT.

V gene TRBV7-9 combines with J gene TRBJ1-2, with TRBD1 identical over 7 bases. The CDR3 is 15 amino acids. Germline CDR1 is SEHNR and CDR2 is FQNEAQ (reference sequence). Trimming took 5 bases from V and 3 from J; bases not matched to a gene: 9. CDR3 DNA sequence: TGTGCCAGCAGCCCCCTTGACAGGGTGGACTATGGCTACACCTTC. Translated: CASSPLDRVDYGYTF.

This chain joins TRBV6-5 and TRBJ2-7; D not resolved. Germline lookup yields CDR1 MNHEY and CDR2 SVGAGI. Trimming took 7 bases from V and 2 from J, leaving 9 bases between them. The CDR3 contains 12 residues. The CDR3: CASTNSTYEQYF. The CDR3 bases are TGTGCCAGCACGAACAGTACCTACGAGCAGTACTTC.

The chain uses TRBV19 and TRBJ1-4; unclear D gene. CDR1 and CDR2 from the germline V gene are LNHDA and SQIVND (reference sequence). The CDR3 has 15 amino acids. The V and J ends lost 3 bases and 2 bases respectively, with 10 bases between them. This chain's CDR3 is CASSIVSGTNEKLFF. The CDR3 bases are TGTGCCAGTAGTATTGTTTCGGGGACTAATGAAAAACTGTTTTTT.

The chain combines TRBV27 with TRBJ2-1; weak D call: TRBD2 (5 bases). V was pared by 2 bases and J by 7 bases, with 15 bases between. In germline, CDR1 is MNHEY, CDR2 SMNVEV (reference sequence). This CDR3 is built from 15 residues. CDR3 DNA: TGTGCCAGCAGTTTAGCGGCTAGCCGACATAATGAGCAGTTCTTC. Encoded protein: CASSLAASRHNEQFF.